The clone carrying this T cell receptor (beta chain) was seen more than once but under ten times. In the source study's methods: Reference gene primer amplification in the assay estimated nucleated cell counts. Produced via immunoSEQ multiplex PCR; TCRdb's table is partial and in-frame only. V and J calls plus clone size are reproduced from that table; the DNA served to infer D and trimming. In the table there are around 180,000 clones, more than 75% of which are singletons. The sample comes from a study of blood T cell repertoires in COVID-19. About the study: From T cells, B-cell-depleted T cells, or PBMCs came the material, which was cDNA or gDNA.

Germline trimming cut 10 bases from V and 2 bases from J; bases unmatched to any gene: 33. Germline CDR1 LGHDT, CDR2 YNNKEL (reference sequence). The CDR3 has 23 amino acids. The sequence was collected from a person aged 65 to 85 with COVID-19, enrolled during active disease. The specimen sequenced was peripheral blood. The rearrangement uses TRBV3-1 (or the pseudogene TRBV3-2) and TRBJ2-2, with 8 bases aligning to TRBD1. The CDR3 sequence is CAKQQPRGDRCGFVNSNTGELFF. As DNA, the CDR3 is TGTGCCAAGCAGCAGCCAAGAGGGGACAGGTGTGGTTTTGTTAATAGCAACACCGGGGAGCTGTTTTTT.